This T cell receptor beta chain was captured by sequencing in a study of shared clonotypes between healthy human individuals. Study at large: The study enrolled a couple of women and a few men aged 18 to 49. Study findings and constraints: Sequencing depth was a factor that was expected to affect clonotype sharing among donors. Generation probabilities of non-shared clonotypes were lower (relative to those shared by all four donors).

This clone has only one observation. Its antigen is unknown. The table came from immunoSEQ multiplex PCR; TCRdb's copy has only in-frame clones and leaves some out. The table lists roughly 1,500,000 clones, approximately 98.5% of them singletons. Trimming shortened V by 5 bases and J by 5 bases, and 18 bases separated the two germline ends. The CDR3 consists of 15 residues. Germline V lookup: CDR1 SEHNR, CDR2 FQNEAQ (reference sequence). This chain uses TRBV7-9 with TRBJ1-1; D perhaps matches TRBD1 (5 bases). The sequence was obtained from a man aged 25-45 years in good health. The sample consisted of naive CD4+ T cells sorted from blood. As for subset: CD45RA+ positively selected. The CDR3 is CASSVRGAGDTEAFF. CDR3 in DNA: TGTGCCAGCAGCGTCCGAGGGGCGGGGGATACTGAAGCTTTCTTT.